This T cell receptor (beta chain) was sequenced during a study of regulatory T cells in long-lasting Graves disease. Turning to the study itself: A definition of persistent Graves' disease required over 5 years of antithyroid drugs plus positive TSH receptor antibodies. Study results and limitations: Possibly, too few samples lowered accuracy.

iRepertoire HTBI primers and Arm-PCR of CDR3 regions built TCR beta libraries. TCRdb re-called the multiplex PCR reads through MiXCR, storing one row per CDR3 protein. The sample comprises a few hundred thousand distinct CDR3 sequences, 23% of which are singletons, and around 30% rests with the top ten. CDR1 and CDR2 (germline): SGHRS, YFSETQ. The CDR3 has 14 residues. V shed 4 bases and J 7 bases; nucleotides not matched to a gene: 9. The time point: persistent/refractory GD, antithyroid drugs over 5 years with positive TRAb. Scientists built the TCR library using RNA that was extracted from PBMCs. As regards this clonotype: Antigen specificity is unknown.

The sequencing here drew on peripheral blood mononuclear cells (PBMCs), taken when the disease was refractory, from a patient treated with antithyroid drugs. The chain combines TRBV5-1 with TRBJ2-7; 9 bases match TRBD1. The TCR was taken from a middle-aged woman with Graves disease. The CDR3 sequence: CASSTGTGPREQYF. As DNA, the CDR3 is TGCGCCAGCAGCACAGGGACAGGGCCTAGAGAGCAGTACTTC.